This TCR beta chain appears in the sequencing data of a study of blood T cell repertoires in COVID-19 (dated by TCRdb to 2020 to 2022). Regarding the study in general: Samples covering the acute and convalescent phases of COVID-19 were provided by collaborators in the United States, Italy and Spain. Sample metadata almost always included a de-identified subject ID, COVID-19 status, age in years and sex. The material from the prospective study consisted of cDNA or gDNA derived from T cells, B-cell-depleted T cells, or PBMCs. Deeply sampled blood TCRbeta repertoires from subjects exposed to, actively infected with, or recovered from COVID-19 were included in the dataset. Where available, HLA class I and class II types were obtained from metadata supplied by the sample provider rather than from assay-based typing. The repertoires were released in a freely available public database intended as a resource for research on the immune response to SARS-CoV-2. Samples came from the ongoing ImmuneRACE study (first 160 participants) plus 1,254 subjects from 6 global collaborators. Overall study outcomes, separate from this receptor: The amount of clinical and demographic metadata varied by source and participant and was provided uncurated.

TCRbeta CDR3 regions were amplified from genomic DNA using the immunoSEQ Assay, a bias-controlled multiplex PCR. From the authors' description of their analysis: The number of nucleated cells in each sample was estimated from the amplification of reference gene primers within the assay. To quantify the absolute abundance of each unique TCRbeta CDR3 rearrangement, sequence reads were collapsed and filtered. For each sample, productive Simpson clonality was calculated by taking the square root of Simpson's diversity index across productive rearrangements. This immuneACCESS table, as held by TCRdb, lists in-frame sequences with V and J called but not all clones. Of the missing ones, under half trace to an unresolved V gene in checked studies; the others have no known cause. D and trimming were read from the DNA, whereas the V and J calls and clone size are those reported in that table. For this sample there are 350,000 to 450,000 clones; around 85% appear just once. The biggest ten clones account for around 3.4% of the sample.

According to the germline V gene, CDR1 reads SGHRS and CDR2 reads YFSETQ. V is cut back by 7 bases and J by 0 bases, with 16 bases in the junction unmatched. Its CDR3 holds 19 amino acids, cysteine through phenylalanine. The retained sequence is limited to the CDR3, 57 bases, with the frame set at the first base. This clone was recorded a few times. The specificity of this receptor is unknown. The sample holds no much larger clone one base away, and base qualities are not on file. Each collaborating institution followed its own protocols to collect whole blood in K2EDTA tubes. For TCRbeta analysis, collaborator samples were shipped as frozen whole blood, as isolated PBMCs, or as DNA extracted from either sample type.

The receptor comes from a woman younger than 35 with acute or convalescent COVID-19. The V and J genes are TRBV5-1 and TRBJ2-7; the central 13 bases match TRBD2. Sequencing was carried out using peripheral blood. The CDR3 here reads CASYLGAPGLAGASYEQYF. The sequence in DNA is TGCGCCAGCTACCTCGGCGCTCCCGGACTAGCGGGGGCCTCCTACGAGCAGTACTTC.